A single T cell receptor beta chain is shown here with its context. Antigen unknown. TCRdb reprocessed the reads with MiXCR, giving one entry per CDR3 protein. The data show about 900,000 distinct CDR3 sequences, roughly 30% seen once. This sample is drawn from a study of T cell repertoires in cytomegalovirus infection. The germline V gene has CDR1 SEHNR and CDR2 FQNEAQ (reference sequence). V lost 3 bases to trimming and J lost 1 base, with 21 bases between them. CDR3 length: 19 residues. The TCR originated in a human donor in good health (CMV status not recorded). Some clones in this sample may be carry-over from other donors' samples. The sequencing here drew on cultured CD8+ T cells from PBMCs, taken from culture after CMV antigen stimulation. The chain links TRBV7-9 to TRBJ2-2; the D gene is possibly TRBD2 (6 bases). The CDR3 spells CASSLAGTVFFLNTGELFF. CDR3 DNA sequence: TGTGCCAGCAGCTTGGCGGGGACGGTATTCTTCCTGAACACCGGGGAGCTGTTTTTT. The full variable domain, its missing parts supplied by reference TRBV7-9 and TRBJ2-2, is DTGVSQNPRHKITKRGQNVTFRCDPISEHNRLYWYRQTLGQGPEFLTYFQNEAQLEKSRLLSDRFSAERPKGSFSTLEIQRTEQGDSAMYLCASSLAGTVFFLNTGELFFGEGSRLTVL.